Reported below is one TCR beta chain. What it binds is not known. This record comes from a study of blood T cells in healthy people across ages. This CDR3 has 11 residues. Germline CDR1 is SQVTM and CDR2 is ANQGSEA. Trimming removed 0 bases at V and 10 bases at J, with 4 bases between. Whole-study findings and limits: Significant beta diversity loss was already apparent by age around 36, declining roughly linearly.

The second PCR ran about 6 to 11 cycles with a sample-barcoded 5' primer and J-beta primers. TCRdb re-derived calls from the 5' RACE reads in MiXCR, one entry per CDR3 protein. The profile shows 700,000 or so distinct CDR3 sequences, approximately 22% of them singletons. The TCR was taken from a man between 65 and 85 years old in good health. What was sequenced was blood. V gene TRBV29-1 combines with J gene TRBJ1-6; D remains ambiguous. This chain's CDR3 is CSVEEVSPLHF. Written as DNA, the CDR3 is TGCAGCGTTGAAGAGGTCTCACCCCTCCACTTT.